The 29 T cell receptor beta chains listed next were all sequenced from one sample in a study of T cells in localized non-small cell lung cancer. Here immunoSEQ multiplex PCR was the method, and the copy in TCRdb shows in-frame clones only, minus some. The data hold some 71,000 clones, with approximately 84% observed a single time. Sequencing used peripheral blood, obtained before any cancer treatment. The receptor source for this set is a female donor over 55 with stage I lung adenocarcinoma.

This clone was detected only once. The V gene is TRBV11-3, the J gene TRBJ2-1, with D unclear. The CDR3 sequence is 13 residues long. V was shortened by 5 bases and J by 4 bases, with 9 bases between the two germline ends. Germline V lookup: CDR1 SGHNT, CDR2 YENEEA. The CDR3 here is CASSPFRYNEQFF. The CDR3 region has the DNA TGTGCCAGCAGCCCATTCAGGTACAATGAGCAGTTCTTC.

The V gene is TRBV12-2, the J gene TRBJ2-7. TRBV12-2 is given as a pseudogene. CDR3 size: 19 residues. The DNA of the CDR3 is TGTGCAAGTCGCTTAAGCCCCCCGGGGCCGTCGGCGTCACCCTACGAGCAGTACTTC. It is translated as CASRLSPPGPSASPYEQYF.

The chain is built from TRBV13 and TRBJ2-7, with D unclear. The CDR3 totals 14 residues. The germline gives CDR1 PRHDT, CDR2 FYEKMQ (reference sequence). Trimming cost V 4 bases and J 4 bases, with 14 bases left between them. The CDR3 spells CASSSHGFRYEQYF. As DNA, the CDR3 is TGTGCCAGCAGCTCCCACGGATTTCGGTACGAGCAGTACTTC.

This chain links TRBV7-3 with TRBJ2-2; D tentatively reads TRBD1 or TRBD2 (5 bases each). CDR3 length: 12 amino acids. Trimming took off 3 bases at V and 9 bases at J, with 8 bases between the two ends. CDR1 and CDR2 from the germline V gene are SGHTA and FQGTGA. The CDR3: CASSLTGRELFF. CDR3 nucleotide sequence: TGTGCCAGCAGCTTGACGGGGCGGGAGCTGTTTTTT.

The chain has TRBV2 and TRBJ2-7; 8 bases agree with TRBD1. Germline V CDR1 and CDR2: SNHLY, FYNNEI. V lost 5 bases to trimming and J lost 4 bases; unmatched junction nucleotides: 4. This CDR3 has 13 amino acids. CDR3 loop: CASSFDRGYEQYF. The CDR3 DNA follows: TGTGCCAGCAGTTTCGACAGGGGATACGAGCAGTACTTC.

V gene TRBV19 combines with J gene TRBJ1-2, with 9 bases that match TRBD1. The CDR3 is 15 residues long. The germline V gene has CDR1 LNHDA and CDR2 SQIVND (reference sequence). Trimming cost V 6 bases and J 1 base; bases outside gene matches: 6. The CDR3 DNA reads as TGTGCCAGTAGGCCGGGACAGGGCGTTAACTATGGCTACACCTTC. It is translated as CASRPGQGVNYGYTF.

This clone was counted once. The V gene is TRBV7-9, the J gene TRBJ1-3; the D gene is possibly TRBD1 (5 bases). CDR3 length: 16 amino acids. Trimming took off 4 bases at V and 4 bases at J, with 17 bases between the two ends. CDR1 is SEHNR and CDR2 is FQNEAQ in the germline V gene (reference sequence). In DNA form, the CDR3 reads TGTGCCAGCAGCTCCCCCGGGACCCAAGAAGGAAACACCATATATTTT. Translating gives CASSSPGTQEGNTIYF. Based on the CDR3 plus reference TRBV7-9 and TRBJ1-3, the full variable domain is DTGVSQNPRHKITKRGQNVTFRCDPISEHNRLYWYRQTLGQGPEFLTYFQNEAQLEKSRLLSDRFSAERPKGSFSTLEIQRTEQGDSAMYLCASSSPGTQEGNTIYFGEGSWLTVV.

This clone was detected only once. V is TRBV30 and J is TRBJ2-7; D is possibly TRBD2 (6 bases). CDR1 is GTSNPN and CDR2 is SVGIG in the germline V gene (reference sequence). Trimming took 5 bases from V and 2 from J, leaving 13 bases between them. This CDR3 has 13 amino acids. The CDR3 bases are TGTGCCTGGGGCCACGGGGGAACCTACGAGCAGTACTTC. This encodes CAWGHGGTYEQYF.

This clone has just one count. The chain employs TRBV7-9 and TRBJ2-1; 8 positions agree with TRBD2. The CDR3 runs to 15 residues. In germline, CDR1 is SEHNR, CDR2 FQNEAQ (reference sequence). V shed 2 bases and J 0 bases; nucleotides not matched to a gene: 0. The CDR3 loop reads CASSLLAGSYNEQFF. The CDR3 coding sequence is TGTGCCAGCAGCTTACTAGCGGGCTCCTACAATGAGCAGTTCTTC.

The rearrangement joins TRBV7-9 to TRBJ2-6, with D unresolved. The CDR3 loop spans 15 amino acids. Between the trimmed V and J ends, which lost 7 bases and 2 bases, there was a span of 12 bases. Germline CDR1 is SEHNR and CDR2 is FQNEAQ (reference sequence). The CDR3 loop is CASTRPLTGANVLTF. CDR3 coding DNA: TGTGCCAGCACGCGCCCTCTTACTGGGGCCAACGTCCTGACTTTC.

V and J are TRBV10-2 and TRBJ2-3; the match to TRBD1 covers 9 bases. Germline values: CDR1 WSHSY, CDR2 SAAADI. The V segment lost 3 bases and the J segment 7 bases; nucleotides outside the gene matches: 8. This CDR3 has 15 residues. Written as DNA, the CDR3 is TGCGCCAGCAGTGAATTAACAGGGGGCGGTTATACGCAGTATTTT. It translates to CASSELTGGGYTQYF.

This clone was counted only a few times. The CDR3 DNA reads as TGTGCCAGCAGCCAACTATCGACAGGAAGGACCGGGGAGCTGTTTTTT. Translation gives CASSQLSTGRTGELFF. The chain uses TRBV4-2 and TRBJ2-2; TRBD1 is a possible D gene (6 bases). The CDR3 extends over 16 amino acids. The germline gives CDR1 LGHNA, CDR2 YNFKEQ. V was cut by 2 bases and J by 5 bases, with 15 bases left in between.

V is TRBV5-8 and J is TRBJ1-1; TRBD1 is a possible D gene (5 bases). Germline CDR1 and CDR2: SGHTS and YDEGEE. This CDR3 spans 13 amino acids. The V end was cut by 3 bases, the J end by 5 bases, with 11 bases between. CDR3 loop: CASSSGLITEAFF. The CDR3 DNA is TGTGCCAGCAGCTCGGGACTGATTACTGAAGCTTTCTTT. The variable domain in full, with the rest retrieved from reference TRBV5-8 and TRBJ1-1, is EAGVTQSPTHLIKTRGQQATLRCSPISGHTSVYWYQQALGLGLQFLLWYDEGEERNRGNFPPRFSGRQFPNYSSELNVNALELEDSALYLCASSSGLITEAFFGQGTRLTVV.

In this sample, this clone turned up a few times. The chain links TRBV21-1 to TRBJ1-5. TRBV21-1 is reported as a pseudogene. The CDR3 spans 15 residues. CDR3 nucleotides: TGTGCCAGCAGCAAAGTGGTGAATAGCAATCAGCCCCAGCATTTT. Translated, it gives CASSKVVNSNQPQHF.

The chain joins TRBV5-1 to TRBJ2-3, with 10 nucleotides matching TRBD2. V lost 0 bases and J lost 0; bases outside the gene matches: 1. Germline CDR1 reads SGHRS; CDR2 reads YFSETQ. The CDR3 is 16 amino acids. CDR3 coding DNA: TGCGCCAGCAGCTTGGGTAGCGGGAGGAGCACAGATACGCAGTATTTT. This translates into CASSLGSGRSTDTQYF.

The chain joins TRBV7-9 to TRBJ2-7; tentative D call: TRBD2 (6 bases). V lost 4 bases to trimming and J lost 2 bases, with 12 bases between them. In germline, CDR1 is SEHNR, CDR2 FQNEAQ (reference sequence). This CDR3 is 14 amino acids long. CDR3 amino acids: CASSSSGGTYEQYF. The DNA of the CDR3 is TGTGCCAGCAGCTCTAGTGGGGGGACCTACGAGCAGTACTTC.

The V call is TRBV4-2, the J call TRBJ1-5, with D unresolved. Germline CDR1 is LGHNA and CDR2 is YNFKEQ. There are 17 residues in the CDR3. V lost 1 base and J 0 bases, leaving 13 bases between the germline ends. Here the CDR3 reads CASSQGVQTYSNQPQHF. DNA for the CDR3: TGTGCCAGCAGCCAAGGTGTACAGACATATAGCAATCAGCCCCAGCATTTT.

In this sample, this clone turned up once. This CDR3 reads CASRNDGGVSYEQYF. The CDR3 DNA reads as TGTGCCAGCAGGAACGACGGGGGGGTCTCCTACGAGCAGTACTTC. V is TRBV7-9 and J is TRBJ2-7, with TRBD2 identical over 8 bases. Germline CDR1 reads SEHNR; CDR2 reads FQNEAQ (reference sequence). This CDR3 has 15 amino acids. V lost 6 bases, J lost 0 bases, and 7 bases stayed unmatched. The whole variable domain, remainder taken from reference TRBV7-9 and TRBJ2-7, is DTGVSQNPRHKITKRGQNVTFRCDPISEHNRLYWYRQTLGQGPEFLTYFQNEAQLEKSRLLSDRFSAERPKGSFSTLEIQRTEQGDSAMYLCASRNDGGVSYEQYFGPGTRLTVT.

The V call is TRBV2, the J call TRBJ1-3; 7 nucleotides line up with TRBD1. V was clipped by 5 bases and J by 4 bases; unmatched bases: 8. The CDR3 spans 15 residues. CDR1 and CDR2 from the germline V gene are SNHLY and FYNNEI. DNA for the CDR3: TGTGCCAGCAGTCAACTTACAGGGGCCGGAAACACCATATATTTT. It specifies CASSQLTGAGNTIYF.

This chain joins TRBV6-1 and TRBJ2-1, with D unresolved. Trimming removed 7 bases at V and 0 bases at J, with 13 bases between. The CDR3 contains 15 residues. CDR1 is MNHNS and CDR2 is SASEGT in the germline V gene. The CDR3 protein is CASKPLPSSYNEQFF. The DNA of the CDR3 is TGTGCCAGCAAGCCCCTTCCGAGCTCCTACAATGAGCAGTTCTTC.

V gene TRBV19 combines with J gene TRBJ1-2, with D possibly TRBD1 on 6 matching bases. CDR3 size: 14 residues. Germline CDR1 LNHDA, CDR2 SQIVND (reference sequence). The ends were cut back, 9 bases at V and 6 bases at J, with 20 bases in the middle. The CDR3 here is CARLTGSSFHGYTF. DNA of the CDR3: TGTGCCAGGCTTACAGGGAGTTCGTTCCATGGCTACACCTTC.

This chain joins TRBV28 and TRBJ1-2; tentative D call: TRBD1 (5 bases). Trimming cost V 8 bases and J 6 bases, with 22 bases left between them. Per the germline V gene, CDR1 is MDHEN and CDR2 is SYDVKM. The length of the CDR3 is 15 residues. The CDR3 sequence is CASSGRGAYGDGYTF. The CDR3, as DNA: TGTGCCAGCTCGGGCCGAGGGGCCTATGGGGATGGCTACACCTTC.

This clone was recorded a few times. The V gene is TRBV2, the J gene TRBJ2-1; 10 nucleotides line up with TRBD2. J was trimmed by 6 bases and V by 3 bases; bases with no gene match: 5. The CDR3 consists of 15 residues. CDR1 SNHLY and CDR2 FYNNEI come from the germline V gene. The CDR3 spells CASSDWGLAINEQFF. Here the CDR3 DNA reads TGTGCCAGCAGTGATTGGGGACTAGCGATCAATGAGCAGTTCTTC.

The chain's CDR3 is CASSLGHRDSSYEQYF. CDR3 sequence (DNA): TGCGCCAGCAGCTTGGGACACAGGGATAGCTCCTACGAGCAGTACTTC. The J gene is TRBJ2-7, the V gene TRBV5-1; weak D call: TRBD1 (6 bases). Trimming took off 0 bases at V and 0 bases at J, with 13 bases between the two ends. CDR1 is SGHRS and CDR2 is YFSETQ in the germline V gene. This CDR3 spans 16 amino acids.

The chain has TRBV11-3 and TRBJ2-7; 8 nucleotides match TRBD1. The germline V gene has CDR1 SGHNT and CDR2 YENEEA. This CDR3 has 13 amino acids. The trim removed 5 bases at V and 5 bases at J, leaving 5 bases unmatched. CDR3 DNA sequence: TGTGCCAGCAGCCGGACAGGGTTCCACGAGCAGTACTTC. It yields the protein CASSRTGFHEQYF.

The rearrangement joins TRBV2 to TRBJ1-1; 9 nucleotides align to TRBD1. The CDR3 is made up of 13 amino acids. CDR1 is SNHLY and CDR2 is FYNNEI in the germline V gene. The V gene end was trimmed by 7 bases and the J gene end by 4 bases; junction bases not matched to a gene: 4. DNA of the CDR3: TGTGCCAGCAACTCGGACAGGGGCACTGAAGCTTTCTTT. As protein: CASNSDRGTEAFF.

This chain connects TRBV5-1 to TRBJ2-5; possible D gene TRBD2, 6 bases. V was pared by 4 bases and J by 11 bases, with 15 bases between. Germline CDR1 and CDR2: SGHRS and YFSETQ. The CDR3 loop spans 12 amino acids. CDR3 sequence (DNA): TGCGCCAGCAGCCACCTCTCGGGGGAGCAGTACTTC. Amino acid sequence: CASSHLSGEQYF.

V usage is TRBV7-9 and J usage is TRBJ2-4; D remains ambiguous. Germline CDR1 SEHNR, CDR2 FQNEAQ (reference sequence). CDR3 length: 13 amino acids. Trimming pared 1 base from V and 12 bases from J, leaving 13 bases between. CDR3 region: CASSLEVLEPQYF. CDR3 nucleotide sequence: TGTGCCAGCAGCTTAGAGGTCCTGGAACCTCAGTACTTC.

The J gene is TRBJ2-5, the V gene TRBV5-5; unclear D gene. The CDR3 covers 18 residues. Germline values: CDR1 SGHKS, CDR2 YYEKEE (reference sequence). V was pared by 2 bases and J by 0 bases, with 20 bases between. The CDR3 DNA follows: TGTGCCAGCAGCTTTGCGGATTACGGAACCGCGTACCAAGAGACCCAGTACTTC. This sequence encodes CASSFADYGTAYQETQYF.